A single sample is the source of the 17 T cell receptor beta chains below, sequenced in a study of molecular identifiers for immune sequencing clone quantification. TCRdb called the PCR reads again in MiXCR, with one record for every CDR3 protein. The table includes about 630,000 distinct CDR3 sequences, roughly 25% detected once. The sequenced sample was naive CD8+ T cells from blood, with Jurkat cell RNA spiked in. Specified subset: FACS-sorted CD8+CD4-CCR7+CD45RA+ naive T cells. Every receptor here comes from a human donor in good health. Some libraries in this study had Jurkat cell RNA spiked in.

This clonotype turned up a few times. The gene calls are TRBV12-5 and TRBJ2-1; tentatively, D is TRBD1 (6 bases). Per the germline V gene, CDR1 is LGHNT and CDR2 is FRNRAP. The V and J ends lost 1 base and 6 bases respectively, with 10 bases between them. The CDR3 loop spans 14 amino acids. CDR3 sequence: CASGLEWGPNEQFF. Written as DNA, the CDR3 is TGTGCTAGTGGTTTGGAGTGGGGGCCCAATGAGCAGTTCTTC.

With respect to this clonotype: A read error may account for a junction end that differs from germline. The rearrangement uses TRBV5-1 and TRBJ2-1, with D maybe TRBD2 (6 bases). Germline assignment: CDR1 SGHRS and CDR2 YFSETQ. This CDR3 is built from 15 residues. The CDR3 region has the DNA TGCGCCAGCAGCTCGAGTACCGGGAGAAGCAATGAGCGGTTCTTC. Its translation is CASSSSTGRSNERFF.

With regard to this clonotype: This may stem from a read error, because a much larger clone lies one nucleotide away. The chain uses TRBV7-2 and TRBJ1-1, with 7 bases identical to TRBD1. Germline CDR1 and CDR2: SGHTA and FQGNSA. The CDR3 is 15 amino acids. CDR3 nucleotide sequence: TGTGTCAGCAGCTTACAAGGGAAGGGGGCCACTGAAGCTTTCTTT. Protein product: CVSSLQGKGATEAFF.

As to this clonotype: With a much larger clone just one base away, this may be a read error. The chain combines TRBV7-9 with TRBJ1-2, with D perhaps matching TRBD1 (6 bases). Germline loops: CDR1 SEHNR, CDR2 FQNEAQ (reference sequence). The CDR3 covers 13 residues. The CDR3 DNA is TGTGCCAGCAGCTCTCCGGGGGGCTATGGCTTCACCTTC. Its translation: CASSSPGGYGFTF.

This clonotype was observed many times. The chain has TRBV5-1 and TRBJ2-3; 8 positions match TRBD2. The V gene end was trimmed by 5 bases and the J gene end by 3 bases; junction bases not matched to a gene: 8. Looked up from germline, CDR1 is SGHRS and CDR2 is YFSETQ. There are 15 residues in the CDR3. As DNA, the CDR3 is TGCGCCAGCAGTTTTCCGGGACTAGATACAGATACGCAGTATTTT. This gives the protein CASSFPGLDTDTQYF.

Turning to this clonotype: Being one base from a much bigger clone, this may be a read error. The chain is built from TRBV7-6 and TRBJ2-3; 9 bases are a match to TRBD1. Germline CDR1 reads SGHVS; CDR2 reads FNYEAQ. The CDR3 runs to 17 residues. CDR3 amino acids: CASSVATGGAGTDTQYF. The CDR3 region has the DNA TGTGCCAGCAGCGTAGCAACAGGGGGCGCGGGCACAGATACGCAGTATTTT.

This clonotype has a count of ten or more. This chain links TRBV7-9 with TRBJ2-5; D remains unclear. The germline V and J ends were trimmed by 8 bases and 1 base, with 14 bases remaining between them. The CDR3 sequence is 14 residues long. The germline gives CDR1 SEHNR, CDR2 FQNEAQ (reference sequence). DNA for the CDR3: TGTGCCAGCCGCTCGGGCCTACCCCAAGAGACCCAGTACTTC. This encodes CASRSGLPQETQYF. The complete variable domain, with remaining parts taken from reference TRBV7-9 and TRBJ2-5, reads DTGVSQNPRHKITKRGQNVTFRCDPISEHNRLYWYRQTLGQGPEFLTYFQNEAQLEKSRLLSDRFSAERPKGSFSTLEIQRTEQGDSAMYLCASRSGLPQETQYFGPGTRLLVL.

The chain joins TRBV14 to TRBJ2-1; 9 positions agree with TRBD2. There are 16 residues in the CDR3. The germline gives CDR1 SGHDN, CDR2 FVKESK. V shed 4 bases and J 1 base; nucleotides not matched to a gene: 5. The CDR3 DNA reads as TGTGCCAGCAGCCTCACGGCGGGAGGGTCCTACAATGAGCAGTTCTTC. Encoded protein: CASSLTAGGSYNEQFF.

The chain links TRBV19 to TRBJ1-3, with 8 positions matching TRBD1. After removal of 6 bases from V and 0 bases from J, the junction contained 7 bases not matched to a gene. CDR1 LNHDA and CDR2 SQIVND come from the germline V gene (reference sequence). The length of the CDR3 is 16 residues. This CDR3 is CASSISGGSSGNTIYF. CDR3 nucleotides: TGTGCCAGTAGCATCTCAGGGGGCTCCTCTGGAAACACCATATATTTT.

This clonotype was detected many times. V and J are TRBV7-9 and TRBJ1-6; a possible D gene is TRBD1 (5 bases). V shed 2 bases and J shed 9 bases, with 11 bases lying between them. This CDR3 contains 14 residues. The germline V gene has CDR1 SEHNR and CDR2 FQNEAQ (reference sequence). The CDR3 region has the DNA TGTGCCAGCAGCTTAAACCCAACAGGTTCACCCCTCCACTTT. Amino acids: CASSLNPTGSPLHF.

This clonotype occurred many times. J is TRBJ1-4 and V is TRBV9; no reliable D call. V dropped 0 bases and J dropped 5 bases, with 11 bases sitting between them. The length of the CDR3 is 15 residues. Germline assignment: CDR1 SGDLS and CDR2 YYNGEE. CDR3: CASSVGGSLNEKLFF. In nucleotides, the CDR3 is TGTGCCAGCAGCGTAGGTGGCAGCCTCAATGAAAAACTGTTTTTT. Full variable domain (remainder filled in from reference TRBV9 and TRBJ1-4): DSGVTQTPKHLITATGQRVTLRCSPRSGDLSVYWYQQSLDQGLQFLIQYYNGEERAKGNILERFSAQQFPDLHSELNLSSLELGDSALYFCASSVGGSLNEKLFFGSGTQLSVL.

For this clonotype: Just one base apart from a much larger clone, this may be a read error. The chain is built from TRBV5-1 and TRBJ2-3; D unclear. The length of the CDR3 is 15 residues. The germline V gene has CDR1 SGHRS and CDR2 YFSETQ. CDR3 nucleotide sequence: TGCGTCAGCAGCTTCCTCGACTCGCTCACAGATACGCAGTATTTT. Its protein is CVSSFLDSLTDTQYF.

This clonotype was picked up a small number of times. CDR3 loop: CASSWGTGLDEQFF. The CDR3 DNA reads as TGTGCCAGCAGCTGGGGAACTGGGTTAGATGAGCAGTTCTTC. V is TRBV5-4 and J is TRBJ2-1, with D unclear. Trimming stripped 3 bases from V and 8 bases from J, with 15 bases between. In germline, CDR1 is SGHNT, CDR2 YYREEE (reference sequence). This CDR3 comprises 14 residues.

For the CDR3, the DNA is TGCAGTGCTAGAGATCGGGCTAGCGGGAAGGACGAGCAGTACTTC. This encodes CSARDRASGKDEQYF. V usage is TRBV20-1 and J usage is TRBJ2-7; 9 bases agree with TRBD2. The CDR3 spans 15 residues. Germline values: CDR1 DFQATT, CDR2 SNEGSKA (reference sequence). The junction had 8 bases not matched to a gene; V was cut back by 0 bases and J by 5 bases.

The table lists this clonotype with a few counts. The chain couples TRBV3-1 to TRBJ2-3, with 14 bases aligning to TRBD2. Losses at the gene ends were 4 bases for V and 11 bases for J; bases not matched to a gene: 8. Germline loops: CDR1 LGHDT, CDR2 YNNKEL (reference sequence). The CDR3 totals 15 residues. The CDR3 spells CASSPRTSGRQEQYF. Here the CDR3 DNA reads TGTGCCAGCAGCCCCAGGACTAGCGGGAGGCAAGAGCAGTATTTT.

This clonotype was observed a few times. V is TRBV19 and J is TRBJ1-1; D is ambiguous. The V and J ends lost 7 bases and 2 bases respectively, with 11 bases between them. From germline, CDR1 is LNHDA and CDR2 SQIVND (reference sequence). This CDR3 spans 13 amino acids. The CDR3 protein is CASIEGFNTEAFF. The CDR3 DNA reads TGTGCCAGTATCGAGGGTTTTAACACTGAAGCTTTCTTT.

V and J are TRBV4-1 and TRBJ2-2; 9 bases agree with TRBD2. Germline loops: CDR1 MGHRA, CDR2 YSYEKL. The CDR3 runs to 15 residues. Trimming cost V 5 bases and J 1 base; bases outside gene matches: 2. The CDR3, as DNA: TGCGCCAGCAGCGCGACTAGCGGGAACACCGGGGAGCTGTTTTTT. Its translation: CASSATSGNTGELFF.